This T cell receptor (beta chain) was retrieved from a study of cytomegalovirus exposure and HLA in healthy donors. V was pared by 5 bases and J by 0 bases, with 4 bases of the junction left unmatched. This CDR3 has 15 residues. Germline values: CDR1 SGHAT, CDR2 FQNNGV. Comments on this clone: Its matching antigen is unknown.

The donors were part of the validation cohort of over a hundred subjects. That cohort was separate from the first cohort, which comprised 666 subjects. This table comes from immunoSEQ multiplex PCR, and its TCRdb copy is limited to in-frame clones, with some not included. The sample holds roughly 120,000 clones, nearly 90% seen once. Broader study findings: The classifier, whose performance was assessed in both the original and validation cohorts, reportedly diagnosed cytomegalovirus status with high specificity and sensitivity. Cytomegalovirus-associated TCR beta chains were listed, numbering 150 to 200.

The V gene is TRBV11-2, the J gene TRBJ2-7; 10 bases map to TRBD2. This sequence originates from a man aged 30-40 years in good health and CMV-seronegative. Sequencing was performed on PBMCs. The CDR3: CASSTSGGASYEQYF. In DNA, the CDR3 is TGTGCCAGCAGCACGAGCGGGGGGGCCTCCTACGAGCAGTACTTC.